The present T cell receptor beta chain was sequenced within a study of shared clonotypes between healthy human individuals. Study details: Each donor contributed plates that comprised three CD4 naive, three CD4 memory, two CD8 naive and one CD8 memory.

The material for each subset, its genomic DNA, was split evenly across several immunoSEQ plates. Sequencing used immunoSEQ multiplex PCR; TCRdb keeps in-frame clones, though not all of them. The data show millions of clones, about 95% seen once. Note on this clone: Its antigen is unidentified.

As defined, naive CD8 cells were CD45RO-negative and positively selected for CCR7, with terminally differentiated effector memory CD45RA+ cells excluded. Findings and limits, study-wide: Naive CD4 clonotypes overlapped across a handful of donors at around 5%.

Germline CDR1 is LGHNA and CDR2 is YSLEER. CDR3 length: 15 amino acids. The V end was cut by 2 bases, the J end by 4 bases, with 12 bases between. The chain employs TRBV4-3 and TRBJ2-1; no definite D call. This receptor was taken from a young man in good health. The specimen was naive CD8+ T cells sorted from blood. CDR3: CASSQSTTEYNEQFF. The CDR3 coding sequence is TGCGCCAGCAGCCAATCCACGACGGAATACAATGAGCAGTTCTTC.